This is a list of T cell receptor beta chains from one sample in a study of neoadjuvant anti-PD-1 for oral cavity cancer. Only in-frame clones appear in the TCRdb table, and some are missing; sequencing was by immunoSEQ multiplex PCR. The sample has approximately 83,000 clones, about 80% seen once. The sequenced sample was PBMCs, obtained before nivolumab (anti-PD-1) treatment. The receptors originated from a person aged 40 to 85 with oral cavity squamous cell carcinoma. The CDR3 runs from the conserved cysteine through the conserved F or W. D genes are given only for firm matches. Expanded clones get a size class; other rows say once, few or many, or leave the size out.

v_call	j_call	clone_size	d_call	cdr3_nt	cdr3_aa
TRBV10-1	TRBJ2-2	NA	NA	TGCGCCAGCAGTGAGGGCTTGTCCGGGGAGCTGTTTTTT	CASSEGLSGELFF
TRBV11-2	TRBJ2-7	NA	NA	TGTGCCAGCAGTCCAGACAGTGCCAACGTCGAGCAGTACTTC	CASSPDSANVEQYF
TRBV7-6	TRBJ2-3	NA	NA	TGTGCCAGCAGGGCCGCGGGCAGCCAGCAGTATTTT	CASRAAGSQQYF
TRBV4-1	TRBJ2-7	NA	NA	TGCGCCAGCAGCCAAGACCCCCTTGGGGGAAGAGACGAGCAGTACTTC	CASSQDPLGGRDEQYF
TRBV6-1	TRBJ1-2	NA	NA	TGTGCCAGCAGTGAAGTAGGGGGAAGGGAGTATGGCTACACCTTC	CASSEVGGREYGYTF
TRBV6-1	TRBJ2-7	NA	NA	TGTGCCAGCAGTGAAAACTTAGCGGTGAGCTCCTACGAGCAGTACTTC	CASSENLAVSSYEQYF
TRBV7-9	TRBJ2-5	NA	NA	TGTGCCAGCAGCTCCCGTCGGGGAGGAGAGACCCAGTACTTC	CASSSRRGGETQYF
TRBV6-1	TRBJ2-2	NA	NA	TGTGCCAGCAGTGAAGGTTTCGGGAACACCGGGGAGCTGTTTTTT	CASSEGFGNTGELFF
TRBV9	TRBJ2-3	NA	TRBD1	TGTGCCAGCAGCCTCCGACAGGGGATTGGCACAGATACGCAGTATTTT	CASSLRQGIGTDTQYF
TRBV5-1	TRBJ1-4	NA	NA	TGCGCCAGCAGCTTGGGGGGACACCCTAATGAAAAACTGTTTTTT	CASSLGGHPNEKLFF
TRBV5-4	TRBJ2-1	NA	TRBD2	TGTGCCAGCAGCTTGGAGGGACTACCCCCAAACAATGAGCAGTTCTTC	CASSLEGLPPNNEQFF
TRBV10-3	TRBJ2-7	once	NA	TGTGCCCACGGGACCGCCGGTTCCTACGAGCAGTACTTC	CAHGTAGSYEQYF
TRBV27	TRBJ2-3	NA	TRBD2	TGTGCCAGCAGTTTCGGGCTAGCGGGCACAGATACGCAGTATTTT	CASSFGLAGTDTQYF
TRBV19	TRBJ2-2	NA	NA	TGTGCCAGTAGTATCCTATGGGGGGATAACACCGGGGAGCTGTTTTTT	CASSILWGDNTGELFF
TRBV7-2	TRBJ2-7	NA	NA	TGTGCCAGCAGCTTCTCGGGAGCCCTTGGCGAGCAGTACTTC	CASSFSGALGEQYF
TRBV29-1	TRBJ1-1	NA	NA	TGCAGCGGGGGACGGACGAACACTGAAGCTTTCTTT	CSGGRTNTEAFF
TRBV5-6	TRBJ2-3	NA	NA	TGTGCCAGCAGTCCCGGGACTGCCTACACAGATACGCAGTATTTT	CASSPGTAYTDTQYF
TRBV30	TRBJ1-1	NA	TRBD1	TGTGCCTGGAGTATCCAGGGGGCCCTGGGGACTGAAGCTTTCTTT	CAWSIQGALGTEAFF
TRBV6-4	TRBJ2-2	NA	NA	TGTGCCAGCAGTGTGCTGGGGACTGGGAACACCGGGGAGCTGTTTTTT	CASSVLGTGNTGELFF
TRBV6-5	TRBJ1-2	few	NA	TGTGCCAGCAGTTGGCAGGGTCGCTACACCTTC	CASSWQGRYTF
TRBV9	TRBJ2-7	NA	TRBD2	TGTGCCAGCAGCGTTGGCGGACTAGCGGGAGACCTCGAGCAGTACTTC	CASSVGGLAGDLEQYF